This record covers a single TCR beta chain. These data are taken from a study of blood T cell repertoires in COVID-19. Study background: Samples taken during acute and convalescent COVID-19 were collected in the United States, Italy and Spain. The analysed material was cDNA or gDNA that came from T cells, B-cell-depleted T cells, or PBMCs.

In the study's own analysis: Nucleated cell number was recorded as an estimate derived from reference gene primer amplification. TCRdb's copy holds only in-frame clones and misses some; the assay was immunoSEQ multiplex PCR. V, J and clone size reflect that table, while D and trimming were determined from the DNA. The data show around 290,000 clones, approximately 86% seen once. The sequence derives from a woman aged 70 to 79 with COVID-19, enrolled during active disease. Sequencing used peripheral blood.

The CDR3: CAISPGGPMETQYF. The CDR3 DNA reads as TGTGCCATCAGCCCAGGGGGCCCCATGGAGACCCAGTACTTC. The chain carries TRBV10-3 and TRBJ2-5; 8 positions match TRBD1. V was clipped by 6 bases and J by 5 bases; unmatched bases: 8. The CDR3 totals 14 residues. Germline values: CDR1 ENHRY, CDR2 SYGVKD.